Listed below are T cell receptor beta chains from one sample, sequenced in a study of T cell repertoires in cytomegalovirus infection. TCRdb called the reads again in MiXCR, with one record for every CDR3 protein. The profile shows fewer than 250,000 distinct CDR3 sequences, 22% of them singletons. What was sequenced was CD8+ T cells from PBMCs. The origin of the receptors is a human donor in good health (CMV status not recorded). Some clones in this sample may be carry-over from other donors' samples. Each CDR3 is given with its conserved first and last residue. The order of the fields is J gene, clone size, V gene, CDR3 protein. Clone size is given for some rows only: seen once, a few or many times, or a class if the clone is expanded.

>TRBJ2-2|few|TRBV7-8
CASSLDHGGELFF
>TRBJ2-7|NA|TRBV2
CASSRGTVNEQYF
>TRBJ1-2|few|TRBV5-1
CASSSETGGYGYTF
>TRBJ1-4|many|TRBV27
CASSPRQDGDEKLFF
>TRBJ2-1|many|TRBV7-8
CASRGGGVDEQFF
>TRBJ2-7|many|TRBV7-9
CASSSTLTGGSSYEQYF
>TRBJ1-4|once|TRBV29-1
CSVGDSPTNEKLFF
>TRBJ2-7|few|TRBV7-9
CASSLTGAHSEQYF
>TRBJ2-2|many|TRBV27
CASSPTSSPGELFF
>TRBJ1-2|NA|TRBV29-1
CSVPSAAGYTF
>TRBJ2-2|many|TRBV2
CASKDIANTGELFF
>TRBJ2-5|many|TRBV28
CASSPLAGAGETQYF
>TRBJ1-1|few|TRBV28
CASSPDRGRGLAFF
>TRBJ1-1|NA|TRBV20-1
CSAPSLGGSAEAFF
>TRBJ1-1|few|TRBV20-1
CSAEQGAGTEAFF
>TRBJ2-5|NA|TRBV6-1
CASRMGRDVTQYF
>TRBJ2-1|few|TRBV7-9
CASSLVPGTVYNEQFF
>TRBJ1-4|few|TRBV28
CASSTFQVEKLFF
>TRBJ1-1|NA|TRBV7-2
CASSPWTISTEAFF
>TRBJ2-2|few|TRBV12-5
CASGLEGTGELFF
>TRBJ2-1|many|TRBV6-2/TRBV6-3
CASTGGYDNEQFF
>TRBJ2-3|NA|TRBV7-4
CASSTETRRTDTQYF
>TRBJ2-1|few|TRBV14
CASSQVVGSSYNEQFF
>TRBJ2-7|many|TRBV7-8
CASSLGLAVFYEQYF
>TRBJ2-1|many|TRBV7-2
CASTGTGFTTYNEQFF
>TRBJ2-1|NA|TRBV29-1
CSVGGAGTSSYNEQFF
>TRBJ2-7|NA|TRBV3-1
CASSQEGRLSYEQYF
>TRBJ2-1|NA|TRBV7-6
CASSLGGWDEQFF
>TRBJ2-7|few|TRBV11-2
CASSLDLTRGSYEQYF
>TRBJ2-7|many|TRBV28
CASSLPGTGAPYEQYF
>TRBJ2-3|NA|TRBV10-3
CAMTRTGTDTQYF
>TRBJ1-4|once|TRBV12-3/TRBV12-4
CASTLRTNEKLFF
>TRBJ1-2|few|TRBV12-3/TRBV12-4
CASSPGIGGYTF
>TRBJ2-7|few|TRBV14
CASSLMPYNEQYF
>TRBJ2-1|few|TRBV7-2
CASSPYRGGLVNEQFF
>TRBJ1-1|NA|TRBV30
CAWSHYTGRTEAFF
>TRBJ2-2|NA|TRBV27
CASSLYIGGAGTGELFF
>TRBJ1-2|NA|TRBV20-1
CSARSRGLNYGYTF
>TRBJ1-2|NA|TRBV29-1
CSVEEGRPPSYGYTF
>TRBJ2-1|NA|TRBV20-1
CSATLGAHEQFF
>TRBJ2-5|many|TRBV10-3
CAISEAGVSETQYF
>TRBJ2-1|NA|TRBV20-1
CSATDGGPLSEQFF
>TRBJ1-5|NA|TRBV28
CASSFVESNQPQHF
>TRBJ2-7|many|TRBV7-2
CASSLGGRDEQYF
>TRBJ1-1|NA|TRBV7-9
CASSSELQSNTEAFF
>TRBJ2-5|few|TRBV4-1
CASSQAYLAGGLAGGQYF
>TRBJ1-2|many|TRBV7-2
CASSLDRAWYGYTF
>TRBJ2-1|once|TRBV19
CASSIGQNSYNEQFF
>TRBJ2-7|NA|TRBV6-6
CASSYSTRGVEQYF
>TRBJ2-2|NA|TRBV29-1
CSVGPSFGELFF
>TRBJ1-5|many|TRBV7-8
CASSTIGTVNQPQHF
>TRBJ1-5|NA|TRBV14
CASSPGFSNQPQHF
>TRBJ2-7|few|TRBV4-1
CASSQDSSLGEQYF
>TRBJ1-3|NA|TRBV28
CASSRSWHSKGNTIYF
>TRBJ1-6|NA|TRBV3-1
CASSPDGTPNSPLHF
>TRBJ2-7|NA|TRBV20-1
CSAASLAGTYEQYF
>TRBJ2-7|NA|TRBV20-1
CSARDREGDWVEQYF
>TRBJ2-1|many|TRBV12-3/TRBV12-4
CASSLWTSGNEQFF
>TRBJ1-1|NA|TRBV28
CASSFEGFRGQNTEAFF